The entry that follows covers one T cell receptor beta chain sequence. Its antigen is not identified. The repertoire was sequenced with immunoSEQ multiplex PCR; TCRdb's copy has only in-frame clones and lacks some. The data contain approximately 170,000 clones, 75% to 95% of them seen just once; the ten biggest clones take up about 4.2%. The data derive from a study of T cell responses to AZD1222 COVID-19 vaccine. Study conclusions and caveats: CD4 TCRs linked to vaccination spanned spike, dominating at 160-218 and 743-854. Regions left unmutated in variants are reportedly the target of nearly half of spike-specific TCRs. The donors showed a predominance of white British ancestry and of females, with possible underestimation of clonal diversity.

This sample comprised peripheral blood, obtained on day 0 of AZD1222 vaccination. The TCR comes from an adult in good health.

For the CDR3, the DNA is TGTGCCAGCAGTGGAGCAACAGGGTCCTATAATTCACCCCTCCACTTT. Protein sequence: CASSGATGSYNSPLHF. The genes are TRBV6-1 and TRBJ1-6; D possibly corresponds to TRBD1 (6 bases). Germline V gives CDR1 MNHNS, CDR2 SASEGT. V gave up 4 bases and J gave up 1 base, with 11 bases separating them. The length of the CDR3 is 16 residues.